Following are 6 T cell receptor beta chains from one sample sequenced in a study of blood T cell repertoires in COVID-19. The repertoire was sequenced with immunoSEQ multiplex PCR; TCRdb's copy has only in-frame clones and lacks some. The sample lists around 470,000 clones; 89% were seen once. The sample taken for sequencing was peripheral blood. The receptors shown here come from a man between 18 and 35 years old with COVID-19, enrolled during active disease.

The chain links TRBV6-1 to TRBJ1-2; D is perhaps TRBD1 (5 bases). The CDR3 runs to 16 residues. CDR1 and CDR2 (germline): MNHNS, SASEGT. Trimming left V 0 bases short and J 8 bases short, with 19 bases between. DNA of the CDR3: TGTGCCAGCAGTGAAGCGACGGGACGGGGACTGAGCGGCTACACCTTC. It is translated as CASSEATGRGLSGYTF.

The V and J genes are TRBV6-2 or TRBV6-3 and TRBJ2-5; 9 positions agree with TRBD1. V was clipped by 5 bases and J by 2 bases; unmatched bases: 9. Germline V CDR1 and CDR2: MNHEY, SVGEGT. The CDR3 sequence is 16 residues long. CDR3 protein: CASSVHWGQGQETQYF. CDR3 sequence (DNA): TGTGCCAGCAGTGTCCACTGGGGACAGGGTCAAGAGACCCAGTACTTC.

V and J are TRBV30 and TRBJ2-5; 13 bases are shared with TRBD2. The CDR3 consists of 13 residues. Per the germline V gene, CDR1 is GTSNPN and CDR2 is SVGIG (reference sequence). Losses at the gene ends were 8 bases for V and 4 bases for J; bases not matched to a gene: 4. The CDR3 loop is CAGGTSGTETQYF. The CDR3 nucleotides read TGTGCCGGCGGGACTAGCGGGACAGAGACCCAGTACTTC.

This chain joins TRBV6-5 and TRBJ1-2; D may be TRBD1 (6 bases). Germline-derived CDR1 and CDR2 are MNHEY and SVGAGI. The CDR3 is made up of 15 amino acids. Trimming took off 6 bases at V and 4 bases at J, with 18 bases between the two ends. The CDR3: CASSEFTQGPYGYTF. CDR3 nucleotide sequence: TGTGCCAGCAGCGAGTTTACGCAGGGGCCCTATGGCTACACCTTC.

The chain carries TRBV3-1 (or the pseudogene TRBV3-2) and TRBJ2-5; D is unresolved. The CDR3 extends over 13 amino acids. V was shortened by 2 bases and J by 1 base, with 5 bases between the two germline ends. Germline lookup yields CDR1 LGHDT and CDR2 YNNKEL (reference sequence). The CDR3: CASSQPIQETQYF. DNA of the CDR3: TGTGCCAGCAGCCAACCTATCCAAGAGACCCAGTACTTC.

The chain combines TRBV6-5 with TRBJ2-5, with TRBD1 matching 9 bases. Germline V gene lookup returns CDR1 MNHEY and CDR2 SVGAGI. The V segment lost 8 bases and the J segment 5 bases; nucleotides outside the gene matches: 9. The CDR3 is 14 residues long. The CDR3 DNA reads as TGTGCCAGCGTACCAGGGACAGGGCTGGAGACCCAGTACTTC. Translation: CASVPGTGLETQYF.